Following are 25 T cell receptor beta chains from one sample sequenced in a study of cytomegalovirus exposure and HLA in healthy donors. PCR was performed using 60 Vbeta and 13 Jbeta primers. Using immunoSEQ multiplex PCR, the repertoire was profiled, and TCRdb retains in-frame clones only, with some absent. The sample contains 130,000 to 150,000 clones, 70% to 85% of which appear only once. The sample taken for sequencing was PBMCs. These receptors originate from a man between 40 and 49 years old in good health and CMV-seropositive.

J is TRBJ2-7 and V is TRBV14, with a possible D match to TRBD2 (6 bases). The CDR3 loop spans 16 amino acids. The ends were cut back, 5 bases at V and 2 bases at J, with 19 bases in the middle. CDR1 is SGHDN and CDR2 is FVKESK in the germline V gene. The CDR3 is CASSLGGDRLAYEQYF. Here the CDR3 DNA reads TGTGCCAGCAGCTTGGGTGGGGACCGACTAGCCTACGAGCAGTACTTC.

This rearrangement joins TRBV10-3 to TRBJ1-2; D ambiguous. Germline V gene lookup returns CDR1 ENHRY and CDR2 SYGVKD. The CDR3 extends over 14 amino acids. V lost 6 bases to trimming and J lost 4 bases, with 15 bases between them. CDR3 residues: CAISRHSEAYGYTF. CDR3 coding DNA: TGTGCCATCAGCCGACATTCGGAGGCCTATGGCTACACCTTC.

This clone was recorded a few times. The CDR3 DNA is TGTGCCAGCAGCCTGACAGATCTTTCCTACGAGCAGTACTTC. Its translation is CASSLTDLSYEQYF. The chain links TRBV5-4 to TRBJ2-7; maybe TRBD1 (5 bases). The CDR3 covers 14 residues. In germline, CDR1 is SGHNT, CDR2 YYREEE (reference sequence). Deletions cut 4 bases from V and 1 base from J, with 12 bases between.

In DNA form, the CDR3 reads TGCGCCAGCAGCCGGAGACTAGCGGGACAAGAGACCCAGTACTTC. Translated: CASSRRLAGQETQYF. The chain has TRBV4-3 and TRBJ2-5, with 11 bases fitting TRBD2. Germline assignment: CDR1 LGHNA and CDR2 YSLEER. The trim removed 4 bases at V and 2 bases at J, leaving 3 bases unmatched. The CDR3 has 15 amino acids.

CDR3 sequence reads: CASSVAGVYGYTF. The CDR3 DNA reads TGTGCCAGCAGCGTAGCCGGGGTCTATGGCTACACCTTC. The chain joins TRBV9 to TRBJ1-2; D unresolved. The CDR3 spans 13 residues. Germline V gene sequence: CDR1 SGDLS, CDR2 YYNGEE. V was pared by 0 bases and J by 4 bases, with 7 bases between.

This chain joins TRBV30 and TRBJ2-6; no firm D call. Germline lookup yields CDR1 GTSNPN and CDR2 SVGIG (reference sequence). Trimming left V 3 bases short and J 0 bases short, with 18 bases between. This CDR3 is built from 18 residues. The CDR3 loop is CAWRARGSALSGANVLTF. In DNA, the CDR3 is TGTGCCTGGAGGGCCCGCGGTTCGGCTCTCTCTGGGGCCAACGTCCTGACTTTC.

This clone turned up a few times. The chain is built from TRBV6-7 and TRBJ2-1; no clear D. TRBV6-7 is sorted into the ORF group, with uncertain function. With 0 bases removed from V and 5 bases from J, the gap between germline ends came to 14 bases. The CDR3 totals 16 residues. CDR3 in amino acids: CASSYSVRRKHNEQFF. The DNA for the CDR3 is TGTGCCAGCAGTTACTCGGTCAGGCGAAAACACAATGAGCAGTTCTTC.

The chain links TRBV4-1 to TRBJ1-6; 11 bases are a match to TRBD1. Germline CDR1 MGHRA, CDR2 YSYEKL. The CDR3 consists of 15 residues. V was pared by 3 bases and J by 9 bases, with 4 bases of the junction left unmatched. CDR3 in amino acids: CASSQTGTGGSPLHF. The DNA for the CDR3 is TGCGCCAGCAGCCAGACCGGGACAGGGGGTTCACCCCTCCACTTT.

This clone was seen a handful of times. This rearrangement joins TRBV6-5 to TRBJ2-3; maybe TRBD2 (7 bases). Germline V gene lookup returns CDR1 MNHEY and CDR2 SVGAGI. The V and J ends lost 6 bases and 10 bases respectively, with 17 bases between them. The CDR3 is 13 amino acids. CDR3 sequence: CASSSWGGKSQYF. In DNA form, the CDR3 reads TGTGCCAGCAGCTCTTGGGGGGGCAAGTCGCAGTATTTT.

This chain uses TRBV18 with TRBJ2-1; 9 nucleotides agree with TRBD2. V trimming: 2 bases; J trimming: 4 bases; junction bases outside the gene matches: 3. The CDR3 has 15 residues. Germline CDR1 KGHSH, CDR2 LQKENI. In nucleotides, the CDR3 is TGTGCCAGCTCACCAAATAGCGGGGGTTACAATGAGCAGTTCTTC. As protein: CASSPNSGGYNEQFF.

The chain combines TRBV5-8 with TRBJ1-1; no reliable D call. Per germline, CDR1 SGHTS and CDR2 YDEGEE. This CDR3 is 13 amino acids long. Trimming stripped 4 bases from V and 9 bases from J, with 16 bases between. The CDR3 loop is CASSPWSGMKAFF. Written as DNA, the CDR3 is TGTGCCAGCAGCCCCTGGTCGGGGATGAAAGCTTTCTTT.

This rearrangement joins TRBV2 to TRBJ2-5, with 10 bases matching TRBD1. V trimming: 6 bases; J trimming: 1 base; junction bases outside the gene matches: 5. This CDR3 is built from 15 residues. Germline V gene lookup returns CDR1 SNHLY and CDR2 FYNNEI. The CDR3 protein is CASSLGTGVQETQYF. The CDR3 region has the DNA TGTGCCAGCAGCCTCGGGACAGGGGTCCAAGAGACCCAGTACTTC.

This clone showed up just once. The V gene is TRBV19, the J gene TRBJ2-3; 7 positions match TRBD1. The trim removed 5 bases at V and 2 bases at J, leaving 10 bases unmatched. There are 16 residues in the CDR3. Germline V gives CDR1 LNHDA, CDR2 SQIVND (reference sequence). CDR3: CASSYNWDSLTDTQYF. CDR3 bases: TGTGCCAGTAGTTACAATTGGGACAGCCTCACAGATACGCAGTATTTT. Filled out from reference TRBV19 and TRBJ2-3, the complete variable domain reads DGGITQSPKYLFRKEGQNVTLSCEQNLNHDAMYWYRQDPGQGLRLIYYSQIVNDFQKGDIAEGYSVSREKKESFPLTVTSAQKNPTAFYLCASSYNWDSLTDTQYFGPGTRLTVL.

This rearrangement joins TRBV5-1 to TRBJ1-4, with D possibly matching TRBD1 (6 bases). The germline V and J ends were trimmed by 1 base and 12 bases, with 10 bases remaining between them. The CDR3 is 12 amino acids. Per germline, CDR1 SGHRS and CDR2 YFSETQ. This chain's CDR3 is CASSLQGTELFF. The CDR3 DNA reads TGCGCCAGCAGCTTGCAGGGGACGGAACTGTTTTTT.

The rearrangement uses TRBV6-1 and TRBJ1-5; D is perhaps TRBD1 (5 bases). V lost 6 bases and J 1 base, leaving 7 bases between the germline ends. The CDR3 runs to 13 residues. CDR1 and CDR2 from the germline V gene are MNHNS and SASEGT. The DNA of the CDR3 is TGTGCCAGCAGGCACAGGAGCAATCAGCCCCAGCATTTT. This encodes CASRHRSNQPQHF.

The CDR3 is CASSQIIGGSGNTIYF. CDR3 nucleotides: TGCGCCAGCAGCCAAATTATAGGGGGCTCTGGAAACACCATATATTTT. The chain combines TRBV4-1 with TRBJ1-3; D may be TRBD1 (6 bases). With 2 bases removed from V and 0 bases from J, the gap between germline ends came to 11 bases. The CDR3 is 16 amino acids. The germline gives CDR1 MGHRA, CDR2 YSYEKL.

In nucleotides, the CDR3 is TGTGCCAGCAGTGATTTGGGACAGGGGGCCGCGGTAGATACGCAGTATTTT. Residues: CASSDLGQGAAVDTQYF. This chain links TRBV25-1 with TRBJ2-3; 12 nucleotides line up with TRBD1. The germline V gene has CDR1 MGHDK and CDR2 SYGVNS. The ends lost 3 bases at V and 5 bases at J; junction bases unmatched: 9. This CDR3 has 17 amino acids. Full variable domain (rest looked up from reference TRBV25-1 and TRBJ2-3): EADIYQTPRYLVIGTGKKITLECSQTMGHDKMYWYQQDPGMELHLIHYSYGVNSTEKGDLSSESTVSRIRTEHFPLTLESARPSHTSQYLCASSDLGQGAAVDTQYFGPGTRLTVL.

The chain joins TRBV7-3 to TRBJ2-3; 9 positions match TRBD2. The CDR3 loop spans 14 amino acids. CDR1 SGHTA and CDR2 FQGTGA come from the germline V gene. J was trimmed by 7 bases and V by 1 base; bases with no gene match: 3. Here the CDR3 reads CASSLRASGNTQYF. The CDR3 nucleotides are TGTGCCAGCAGCTTAAGGGCTAGCGGGAATACGCAGTATTTT.

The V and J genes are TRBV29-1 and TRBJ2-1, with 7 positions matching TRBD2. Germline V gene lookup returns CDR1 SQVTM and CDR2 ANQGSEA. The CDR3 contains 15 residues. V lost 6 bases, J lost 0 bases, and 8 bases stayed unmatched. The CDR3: CSVVREWSSYNEQFF. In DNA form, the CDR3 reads TGCAGCGTCGTGCGGGAGTGGAGCTCCTACAATGAGCAGTTCTTC.

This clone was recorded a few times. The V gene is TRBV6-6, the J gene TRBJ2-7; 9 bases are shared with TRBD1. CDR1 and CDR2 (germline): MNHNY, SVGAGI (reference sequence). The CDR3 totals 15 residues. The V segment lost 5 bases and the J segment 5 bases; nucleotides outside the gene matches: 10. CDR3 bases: TGTGCCAGCAGTCTCCCGGGGGGACAGGGAAACGAGCAGTACTTC. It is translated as CASSLPGGQGNEQYF.

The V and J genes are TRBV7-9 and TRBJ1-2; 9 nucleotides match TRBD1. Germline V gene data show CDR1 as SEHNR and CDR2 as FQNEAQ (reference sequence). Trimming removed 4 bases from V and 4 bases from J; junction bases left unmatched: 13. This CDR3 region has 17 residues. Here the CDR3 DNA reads TGTGCCAGCAGCTCCTTGACAGGGGGGAAGGGGTTCTATGGCTACACCTTC. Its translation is CASSSLTGGKGFYGYTF.

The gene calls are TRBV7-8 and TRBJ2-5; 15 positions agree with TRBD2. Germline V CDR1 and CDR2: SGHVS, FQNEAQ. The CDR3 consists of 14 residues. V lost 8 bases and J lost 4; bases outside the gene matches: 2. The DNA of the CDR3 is TGTGCCAGCCGGGGACTAGCGGGAGGAGAGACCCAGTACTTC. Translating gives CASRGLAGGETQYF.

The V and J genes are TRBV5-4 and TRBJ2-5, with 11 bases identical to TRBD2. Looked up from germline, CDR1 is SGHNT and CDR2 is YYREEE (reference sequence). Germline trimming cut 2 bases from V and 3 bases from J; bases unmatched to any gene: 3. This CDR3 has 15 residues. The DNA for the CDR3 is TGTGCCAGCAGCTTCCGTAGCGGGGGGGAAGAGACCCAGTACTTC. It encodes CASSFRSGGEETQYF.

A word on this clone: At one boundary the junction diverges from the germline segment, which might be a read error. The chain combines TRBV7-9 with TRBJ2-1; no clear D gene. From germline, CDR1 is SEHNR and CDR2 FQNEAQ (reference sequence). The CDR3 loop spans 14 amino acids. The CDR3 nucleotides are TGTTCCAGCAGCCGAGTATTAGTCTACAATGAGCAGTTCTTC. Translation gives CSSSRVLVYNEQFF.

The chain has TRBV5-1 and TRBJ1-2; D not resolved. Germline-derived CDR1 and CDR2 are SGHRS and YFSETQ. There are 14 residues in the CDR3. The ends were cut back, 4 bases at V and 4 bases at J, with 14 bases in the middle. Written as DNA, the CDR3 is TGCGCCAGCAGCGAGGTCGACCTGGTCTATGGCTACACCTTC. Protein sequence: CASSEVDLVYGYTF. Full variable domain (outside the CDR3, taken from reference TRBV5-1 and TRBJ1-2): KAGVTQTPRYLIKTRGQQVTLSCSPISGHRSVSWYQQTPGQGLQFLFEYFSETQRNKGNFPGRFSGRQFSNSRSEMNVSTLELGDSALYLCASSEVDLVYGYTFGSGTRLTVV.